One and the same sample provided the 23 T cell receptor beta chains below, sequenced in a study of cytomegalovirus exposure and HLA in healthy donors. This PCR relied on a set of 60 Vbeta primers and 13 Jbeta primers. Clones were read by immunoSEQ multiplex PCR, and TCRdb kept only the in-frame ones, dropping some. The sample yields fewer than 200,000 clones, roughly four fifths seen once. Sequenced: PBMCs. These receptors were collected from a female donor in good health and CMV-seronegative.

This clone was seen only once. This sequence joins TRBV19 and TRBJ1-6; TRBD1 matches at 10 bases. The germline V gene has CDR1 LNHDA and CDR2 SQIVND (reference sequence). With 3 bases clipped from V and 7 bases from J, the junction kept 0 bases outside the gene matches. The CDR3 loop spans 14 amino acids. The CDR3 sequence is CASSMDRGNSPLHF. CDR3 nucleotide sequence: TGTGCCAGTAGTATGGACAGGGGGAATTCACCCCTCCACTTT. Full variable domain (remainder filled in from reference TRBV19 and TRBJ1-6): DGGITQSPKYLFRKEGQNVTLSCEQNLNHDAMYWYRQDPGQGLRLIYYSQIVNDFQKGDIAEGYSVSREKKESFPLTVTSAQKNPTAFYLCASSMDRGNSPLHFGNGTRLTVT.

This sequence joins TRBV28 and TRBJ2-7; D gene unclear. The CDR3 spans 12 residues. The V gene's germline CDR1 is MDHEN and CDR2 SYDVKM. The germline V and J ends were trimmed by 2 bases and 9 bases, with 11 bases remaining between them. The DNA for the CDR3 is TGTGCCAGCAGTTTAAGGTTGCGGTGGCAGTACTTC. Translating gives CASSLRLRWQYF.

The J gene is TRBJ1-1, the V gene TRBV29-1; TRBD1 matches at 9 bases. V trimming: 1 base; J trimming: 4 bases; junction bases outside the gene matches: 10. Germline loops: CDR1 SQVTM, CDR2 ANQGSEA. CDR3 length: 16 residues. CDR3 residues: CSVEVPRTGAITEAFF. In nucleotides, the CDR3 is TGCAGCGTTGAAGTCCCGCGGACAGGGGCGATCACTGAAGCTTTCTTT. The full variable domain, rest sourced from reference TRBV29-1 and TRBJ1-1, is SAVISQKPSRDICQRGTSLTIQCQVDSQVTMMFWYRQQPGQSLTLIATANQGSEATYESGFVIDKFPISRPNLTFSTLTVSNMSPEDSSIYLCSVEVPRTGAITEAFFGQGTRLTVV.

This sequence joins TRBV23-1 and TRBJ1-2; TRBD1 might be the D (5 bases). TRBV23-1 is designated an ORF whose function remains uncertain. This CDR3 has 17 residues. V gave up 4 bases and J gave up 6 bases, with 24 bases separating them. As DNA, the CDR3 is TGCGCCAGCAGTCGGGGTGTACAAGGGGAATTGGACGATGGCTACACCTTC. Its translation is CASSRGVQGELDDGYTF.

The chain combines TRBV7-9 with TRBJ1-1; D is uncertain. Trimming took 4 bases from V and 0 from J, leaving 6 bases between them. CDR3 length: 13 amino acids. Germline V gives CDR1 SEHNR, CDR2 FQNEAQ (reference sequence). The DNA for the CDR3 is TGTGCCAGCAGCTCCTACTTGAACACTGAAGCTTTCTTT. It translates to CASSSYLNTEAFF. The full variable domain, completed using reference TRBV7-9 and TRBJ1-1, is DTGVSQNPRHKITKRGQNVTFRCDPISEHNRLYWYRQTLGQGPEFLTYFQNEAQLEKSRLLSDRFSAERPKGSFSTLEIQRTEQGDSAMYLCASSSYLNTEAFFGQGTRLTVV.

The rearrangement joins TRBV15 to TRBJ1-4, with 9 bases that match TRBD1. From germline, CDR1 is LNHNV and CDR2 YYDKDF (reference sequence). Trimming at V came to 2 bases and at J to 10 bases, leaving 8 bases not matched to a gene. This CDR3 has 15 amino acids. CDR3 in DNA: TGTGCCACCAGCAGAACAACAGGGGGCGGTGCAAAACTGTTTTTT. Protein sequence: CATSRTTGGGAKLFF.

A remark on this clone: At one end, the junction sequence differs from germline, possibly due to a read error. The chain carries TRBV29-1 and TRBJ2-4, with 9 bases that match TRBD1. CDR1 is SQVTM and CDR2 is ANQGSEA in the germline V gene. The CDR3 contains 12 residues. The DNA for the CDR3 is TGCAGCGTTCAGGACAGGGGCAACAGTCAGTACTTC. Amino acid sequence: CSVQDRGNSQYF.

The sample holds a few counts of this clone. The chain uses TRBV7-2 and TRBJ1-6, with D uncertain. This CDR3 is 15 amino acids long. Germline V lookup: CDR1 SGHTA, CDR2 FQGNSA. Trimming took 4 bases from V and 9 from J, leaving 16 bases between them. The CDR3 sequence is CASSSLRAGGSPLHF. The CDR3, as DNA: TGTGCCAGCAGCTCCCTGCGGGCAGGCGGTTCACCCCTCCACTTT.

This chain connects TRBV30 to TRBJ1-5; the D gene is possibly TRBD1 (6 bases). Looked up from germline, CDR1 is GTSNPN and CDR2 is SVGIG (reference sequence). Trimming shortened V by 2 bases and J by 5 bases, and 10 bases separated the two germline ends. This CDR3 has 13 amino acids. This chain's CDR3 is CAWSSQGDQPQHF. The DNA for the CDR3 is TGTGCCTGGAGTTCACAGGGAGATCAGCCCCAGCATTTT.

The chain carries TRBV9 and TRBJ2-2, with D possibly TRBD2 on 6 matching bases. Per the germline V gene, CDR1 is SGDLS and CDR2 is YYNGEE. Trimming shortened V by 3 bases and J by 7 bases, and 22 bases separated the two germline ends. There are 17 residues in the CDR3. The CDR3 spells CASSGGSGPSRGGELFF. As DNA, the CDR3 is TGTGCCAGCAGCGGGGGTTCCGGGCCATCGCGGGGCGGGGAGCTGTTTTTT.

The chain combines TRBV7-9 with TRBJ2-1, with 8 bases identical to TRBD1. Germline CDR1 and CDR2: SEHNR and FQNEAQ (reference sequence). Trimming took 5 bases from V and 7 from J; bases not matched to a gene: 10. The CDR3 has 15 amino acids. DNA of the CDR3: TGTGCCAGCAGCCAGGGGGCAGGATTTGGGAATGAGCAGTTCTTC. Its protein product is CASSQGAGFGNEQFF.

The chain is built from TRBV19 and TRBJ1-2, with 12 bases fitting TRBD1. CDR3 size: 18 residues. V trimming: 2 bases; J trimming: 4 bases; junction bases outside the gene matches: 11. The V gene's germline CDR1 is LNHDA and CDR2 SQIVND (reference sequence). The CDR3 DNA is TGTGCCAGTAGTATACCCCCCGGGACAGGGGGCAAAAGCTATGGCTACACCTTC. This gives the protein CASSIPPGTGGKSYGYTF. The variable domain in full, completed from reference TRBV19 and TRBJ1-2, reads DGGITQSPKYLFRKEGQNVTLSCEQNLNHDAMYWYRQDPGQGLRLIYYSQIVNDFQKGDIAEGYSVSREKKESFPLTVTSAQKNPTAFYLCASSIPPGTGGKSYGYTFGSGTRLTVV.

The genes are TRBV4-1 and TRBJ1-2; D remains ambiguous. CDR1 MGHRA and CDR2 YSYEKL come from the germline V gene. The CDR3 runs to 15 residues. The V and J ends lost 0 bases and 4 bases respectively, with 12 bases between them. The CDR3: CASSQDFPGRYGYTF. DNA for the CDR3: TGCGCCAGCAGCCAAGATTTTCCAGGCCGCTATGGCTACACCTTC.

The CDR3 nucleotides read TGTGCCAGCAGTTTATCCCCCCTGACAGGGGCCAACATTCAGTACTTC. It is translated as CASSLSPLTGANIQYF. The J gene is TRBJ2-4, the V gene TRBV27; 8 nucleotides agree with TRBD1. The V gene's germline CDR1 is MNHEY and CDR2 SMNVEV (reference sequence). With V trimmed by 0 bases and J by 7 bases, 8 bases remained unmatched. The CDR3 is 16 residues long.

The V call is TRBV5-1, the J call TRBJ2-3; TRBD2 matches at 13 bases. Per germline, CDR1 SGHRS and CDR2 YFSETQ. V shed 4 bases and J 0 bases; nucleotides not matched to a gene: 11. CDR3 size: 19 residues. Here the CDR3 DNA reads TGCGCCAGCAGCCCACGGGGGACTAGCGGGGCAACTAGCACAGATACGCAGTATTTT. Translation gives CASSPRGTSGATSTDTQYF.

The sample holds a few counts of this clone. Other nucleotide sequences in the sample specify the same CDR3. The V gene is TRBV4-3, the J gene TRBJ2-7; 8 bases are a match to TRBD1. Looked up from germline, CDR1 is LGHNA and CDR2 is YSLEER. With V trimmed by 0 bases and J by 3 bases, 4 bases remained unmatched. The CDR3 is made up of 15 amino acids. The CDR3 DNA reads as TGCGCCAGCAGCCAAGATAGACAGGGGAGCTACGAGCAGTACTTC. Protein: CASSQDRQGSYEQYF.

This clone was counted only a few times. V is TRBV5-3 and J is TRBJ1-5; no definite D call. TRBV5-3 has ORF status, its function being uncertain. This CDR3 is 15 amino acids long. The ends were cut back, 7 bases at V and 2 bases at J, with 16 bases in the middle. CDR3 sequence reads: CARSPTGVGNQPQHF. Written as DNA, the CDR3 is TGTGCCAGATCCCCCACCGGTGTGGGCAATCAGCCCCAGCATTTT.

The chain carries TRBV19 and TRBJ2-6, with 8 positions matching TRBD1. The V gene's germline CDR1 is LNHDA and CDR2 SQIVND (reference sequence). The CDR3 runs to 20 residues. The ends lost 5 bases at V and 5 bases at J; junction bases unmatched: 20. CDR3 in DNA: TGTGCCAGTAGTGTTCCCGGACAGGGCCTACCTTCGATAAGGGCCAACGTCCTGACTTTC. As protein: CASSVPGQGLPSIRANVLTF.

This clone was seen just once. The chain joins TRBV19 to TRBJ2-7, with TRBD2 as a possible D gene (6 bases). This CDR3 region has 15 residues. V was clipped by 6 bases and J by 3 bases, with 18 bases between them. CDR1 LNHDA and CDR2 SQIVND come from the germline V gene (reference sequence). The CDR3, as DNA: TGTGCCAGTAGCCCAGGGACTTTTGGGCTCTACGAGCAGTACTTC. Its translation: CASSPGTFGLYEQYF.

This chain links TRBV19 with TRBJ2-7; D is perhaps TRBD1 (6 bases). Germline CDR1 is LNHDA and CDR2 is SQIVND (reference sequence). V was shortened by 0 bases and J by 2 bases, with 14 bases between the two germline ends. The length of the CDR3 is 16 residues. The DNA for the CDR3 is TGTGCCAGTAGTATAGATACGTACAGGGCGACCTACGAGCAGTACTTC. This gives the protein CASSIDTYRATYEQYF.

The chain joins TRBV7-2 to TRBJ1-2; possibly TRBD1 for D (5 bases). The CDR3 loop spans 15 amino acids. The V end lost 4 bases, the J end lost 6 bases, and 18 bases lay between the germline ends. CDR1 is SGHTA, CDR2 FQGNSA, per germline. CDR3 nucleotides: TGTGCCAGCAGCTACTACCCGGCACAGGTGAATGGCTACACCTTC. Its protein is CASSYYPAQVNGYTF. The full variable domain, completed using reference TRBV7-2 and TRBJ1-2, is GAGVSQSPSNKVTEKGKDVELRCDPISGHTALYWYRQSLGQGLEFLIYFQGNSAPDKSGLPSDRFSAERTGGSVSTLTIQRTQQEDSAVYLCASSYYPAQVNGYTFGSGTRLTVV.

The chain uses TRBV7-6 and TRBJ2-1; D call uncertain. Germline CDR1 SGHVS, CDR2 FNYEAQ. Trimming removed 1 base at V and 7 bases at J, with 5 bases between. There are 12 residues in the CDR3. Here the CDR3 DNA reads TGTGCCAGCAGCTTAGTAAAAAATGAGCAGTTCTTC. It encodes CASSLVKNEQFF.

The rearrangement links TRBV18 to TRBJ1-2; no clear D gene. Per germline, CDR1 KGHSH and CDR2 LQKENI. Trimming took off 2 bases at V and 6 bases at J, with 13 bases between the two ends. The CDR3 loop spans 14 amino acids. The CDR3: CASSPVVFEDGYTF. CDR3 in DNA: TGTGCCAGCTCACCAGTCGTTTTCGAGGATGGCTACACCTTC.